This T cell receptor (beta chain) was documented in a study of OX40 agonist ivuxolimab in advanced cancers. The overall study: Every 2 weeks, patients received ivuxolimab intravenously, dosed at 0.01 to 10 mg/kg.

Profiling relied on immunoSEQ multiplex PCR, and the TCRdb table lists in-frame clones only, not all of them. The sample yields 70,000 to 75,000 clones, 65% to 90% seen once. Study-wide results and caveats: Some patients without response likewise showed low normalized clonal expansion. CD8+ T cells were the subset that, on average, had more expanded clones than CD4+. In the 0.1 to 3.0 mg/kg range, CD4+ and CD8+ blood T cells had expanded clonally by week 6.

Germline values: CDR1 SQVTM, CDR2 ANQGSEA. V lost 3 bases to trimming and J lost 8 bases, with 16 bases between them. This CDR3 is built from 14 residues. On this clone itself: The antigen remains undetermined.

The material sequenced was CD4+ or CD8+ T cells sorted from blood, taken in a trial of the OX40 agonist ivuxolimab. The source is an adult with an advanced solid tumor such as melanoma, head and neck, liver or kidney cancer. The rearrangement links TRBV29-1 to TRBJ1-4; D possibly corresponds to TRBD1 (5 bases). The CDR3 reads CSVDYRGDGEKLFF. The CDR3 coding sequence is TGCAGCGTTGACTATCGGGGGGATGGGGAAAAACTGTTTTTT.